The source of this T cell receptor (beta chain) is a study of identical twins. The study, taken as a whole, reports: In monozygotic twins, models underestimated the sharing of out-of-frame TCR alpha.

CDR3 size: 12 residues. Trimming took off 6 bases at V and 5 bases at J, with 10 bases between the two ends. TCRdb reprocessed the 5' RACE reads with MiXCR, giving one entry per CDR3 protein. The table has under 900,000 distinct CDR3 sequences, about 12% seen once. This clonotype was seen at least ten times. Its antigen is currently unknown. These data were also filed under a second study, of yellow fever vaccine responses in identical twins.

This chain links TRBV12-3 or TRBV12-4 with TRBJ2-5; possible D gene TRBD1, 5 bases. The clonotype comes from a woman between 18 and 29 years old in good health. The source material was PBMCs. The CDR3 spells CASSYNRETQYF. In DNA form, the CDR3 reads TGTGCCAGCAGCTACAACAGGGAGACCCAGTACTTC.